These T cell receptor beta chains were read from a single sample in a study of CD4+ T cells in melanoma. Only in-frame clones appear in the TCRdb table, and some are missing; sequencing was by immunoSEQ multiplex PCR. The sample shows about 3,900 clones, roughly 72% of them seen only once. The material sequenced was tumor tissue. These receptors were taken from a human donor with melanoma. Each CDR3 is given with its conserved first and last residue. The D gene is left open where the match is weak.

.,TRBV7-6,TRBJ2-2,CASKERDTGELFF
.,TRBV9,TRBJ2-5,CASSVGRTVPQETQYF
TRBD2,TRBV9,TRBJ2-3,CASSVDPLRVWGSGGRTDTQYF
.,TRBV27,.,CASITTYSPYEQYF
.,TRBV4-3,TRBJ1-2,CASSPFLVGGYTF
TRBD1,TRBV4-2,TRBJ1-2,CASSPRTGYGYTF
TRBD1,TRBV7-3,TRBJ1-6,CASGTGSSHSPLHF
.,TRBV21-1,TRBJ2-2,CASSKQGNTGELFF
TRBD1,TRBV25-1,TRBJ1-2,CASSEWDSWNYGYTF
TRBD2,TRBV5-1,TRBJ2-3,CASSLPSGDSTDTQYF
.,TRBV7-3,TRBJ2-3,CASSLGRGIGTDTQYF
.,TRBV28,TRBJ1-4,CASSFNEKLFF
.,TRBV7-9,TRBJ2-3,CASSPRSPVLTDTQYF
TRBD2,TRBV27,TRBJ2-5,CASSGPGLAGRGGETQYF
.,TRBV6-6,TRBJ2-5,CASSYSRDRQYF
TRBD2,TRBV6-5,TRBJ2-1,CASSRAGVLSNEQFF
TRBD2,TRBV6-6,TRBJ2-1,CASARLAGANEQFF
TRBD2,TRBV7-2,TRBJ2-7,CASSSPSGSSEQYF
.,TRBV7-9,TRBJ2-5,CASSGGNSGTPKETQYF
TRBD1,TRBV7-9,TRBJ2-7,CASRLDREYEQYF
TRBD1,TRBV18,TRBJ2-7,CASSPQQGSYEQYF
TRBD2,TRBV27,TRBJ2-2,CASTPSWGGAGELFF
TRBD2,TRBV7-3,TRBJ2-7,CASSLAGGSYEQYF
.,TRBV7-2,TRBJ1-5,CASSLLGNNQPQHF
TRBD1,TRBV2,TRBJ1-2,CASSNRDRDHGYTF
.,TRBV27,TRBJ2-3,CASNGQSTDTQYF
.,TRBV7-6,TRBJ2-7,CASSQSRGKLRDEQYF
TRBD1,TRBV18,TRBJ1-2,CASSPRTGQNYGYTF
.,TRBV6-6,TRBJ2-2,CASSNTGELFF
TRBD1,TRBV5-1,TRBJ1-2,CASSLRGQGDYGYTF
.,TRBV21-1,TRBJ2-2,CASSNAFAGPFTGELFF